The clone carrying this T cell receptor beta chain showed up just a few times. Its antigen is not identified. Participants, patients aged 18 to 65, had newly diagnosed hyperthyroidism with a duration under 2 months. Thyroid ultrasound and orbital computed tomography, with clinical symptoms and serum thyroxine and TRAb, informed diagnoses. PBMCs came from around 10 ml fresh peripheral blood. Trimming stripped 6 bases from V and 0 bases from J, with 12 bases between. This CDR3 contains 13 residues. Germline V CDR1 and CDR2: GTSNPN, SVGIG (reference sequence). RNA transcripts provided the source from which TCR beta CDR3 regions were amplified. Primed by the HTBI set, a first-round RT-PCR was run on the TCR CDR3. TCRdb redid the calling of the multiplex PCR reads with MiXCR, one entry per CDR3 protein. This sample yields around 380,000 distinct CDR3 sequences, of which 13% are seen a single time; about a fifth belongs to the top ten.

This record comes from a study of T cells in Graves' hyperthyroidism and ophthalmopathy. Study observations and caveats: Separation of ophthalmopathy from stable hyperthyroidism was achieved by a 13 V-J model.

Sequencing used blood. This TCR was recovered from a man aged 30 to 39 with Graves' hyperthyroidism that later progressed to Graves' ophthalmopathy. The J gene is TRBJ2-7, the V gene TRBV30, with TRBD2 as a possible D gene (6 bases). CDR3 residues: CACVTRDSYEQYF. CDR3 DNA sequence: TGTGCCTGTGTGACTAGGGACTCCTACGAGCAGTACTTC.